This is a list of T cell receptor beta chains from one sample in a study of metastatic and nonmetastatic thyroid tumors. Through MiXCR, TCRdb re-clonotyped the PCR reads. This sample yields approximately 70,000 clones, of which roughly 18% are seen a single time; 13% belongs to the top ten. Sequencing input: blood. These receptors all come from a female donor with papillary thyroid cancer or a benign thyroid nodule (not recorded which). Some clones in this sample may be carry-over from other donors' samples. The CDR3 runs from the conserved cysteine through the conserved F or W. Fields, in order: J gene, clone size, D gene, V gene, CDR3 protein, CDR3 DNA. D genes are given only for firm matches. A clone size is listed for some rows: how often the clone was seen (once, few, many), or a class if it is expanded.

j_gene: TRBJ1-1; abundance: .; d_gene: .; v_gene: TRBV12-5; CDR3aa: CASGPRGGNTEAFF; CDR3nt: TGTGCTAGTGGCCCTAGAGGAGGGAACACTGAAGCTTTCTTT
j_gene: TRBJ2-3; abundance: many; d_gene: TRBD1; v_gene: TRBV11-2; CDR3aa: CASSSHDRVGGTDTQYF; CDR3nt: TGTGCCAGCAGCTCCCATGACAGGGTGGGGGGCACAGATACGCAGTATTTT
j_gene: TRBJ2-7; abundance: many; d_gene: TRBD2; v_gene: TRBV4-1; CDR3aa: CASSPSSLAGESEQYF; CDR3nt: TGCGCCAGCAGCCCCTCCAGCCTAGCGGGAGAGAGCGAGCAGTACTTC
j_gene: TRBJ1-2; abundance: .; d_gene: .; v_gene: TRBV18; CDR3aa: CASSPLPPSSNYGYTF; CDR3nt: TGTGCCAGCTCACCCCTCCCTCCCTCATCGAACTATGGCTACACCTTC
j_gene: TRBJ2-7; abundance: many; d_gene: .; v_gene: TRBV20-1; CDR3aa: CSARQGTQSYEQYF; CDR3nt: TGCAGTGCTAGACAGGGGACCCAATCCTACGAGCAGTACTTC
j_gene: TRBJ1-1; abundance: few; d_gene: .; v_gene: TRBV24-1; CDR3aa: CATSDLYRQEAFF; CDR3nt: TGTGCCACCAGTGATTTGTACAGACAGGAAGCTTTCTTT
j_gene: TRBJ2-1; abundance: .; d_gene: .; v_gene: TRBV20-1; CDR3aa: CSADLASLLRDEHFF; CDR3nt: TGCAGTGCTGACCTAGCTAGTTTGCTTCGGGATGAGCATTTCTTC
j_gene: TRBJ2-3; abundance: .; d_gene: TRBD2; v_gene: TRBV30; CDR3aa: CAWSGRTSGSLSSTDTQYF; CDR3nt: TGTGCCTGGAGTGGGAGGACTAGCGGGAGCTTATCAAGCACAGATACGCAGTATTTT
j_gene: TRBJ2-6; abundance: many; d_gene: .; v_gene: TRBV28; CDR3aa: CASRLPLAGANVLTF; CDR3nt: TGTGCCAGCAGATTACCATTGGCTGGGGCCAACGTCCTGACTTTC
j_gene: TRBJ2-1; abundance: many; d_gene: TRBD2; v_gene: TRBV3-1; CDR3aa: CASSHDRLAGVDEQFF; CDR3nt: TGTGCCAGCAGCCACGACCGACTAGCGGGAGTAGATGAGCAGTTCTTC
j_gene: TRBJ1-4; abundance: .; d_gene: .; v_gene: TRBV18; CDR3aa: CASSPAAGLREKLFF; CDR3nt: TGTGCCAGCTCACCAGCGGCAGGGTTGCGGGAAAAACTGTTTTTT
j_gene: TRBJ2-2; abundance: many; d_gene: .; v_gene: TRBV4-1; CDR3aa: CASSQGQNTGELFF; CDR3nt: TGCGCCAGCAGCCAAGGACAGAACACCGGGGAGCTGTTTTTT
j_gene: TRBJ2-7; abundance: .; d_gene: .; v_gene: TRBV30; CDR3aa: CAWGVAPYEQYF; CDR3nt: TGTGCCTGGGGGGTCGCTCCCTACGAGCAGTACTTC
j_gene: TRBJ1-4; abundance: many; d_gene: .; v_gene: TRBV28; CDR3aa: CASSSFGSRGEKLFF; CDR3nt: TGTGCCAGCAGCTCCTTCGGGAGCCGAGGGGAAAAACTGTTTTTT
j_gene: TRBJ2-5; abundance: many; d_gene: TRBD1; v_gene: TRBV27; CDR3aa: CASSLVRFGDRGRETQYF; CDR3nt: TGTGCCAGCAGTTTAGTAAGGTTCGGGGACAGGGGGCGAGAGACCCAGTACTTC
j_gene: TRBJ1-1; abundance: many; d_gene: .; v_gene: TRBV6-1; CDR3aa: CASSSGPNTEAFF; CDR3nt: TGTGCCAGCAGCTCCGGACCGAACACTGAAGCTTTCTTT
j_gene: TRBJ1-2; abundance: .; d_gene: TRBD1; v_gene: TRBV28; CDR3aa: CASSPQGAFYGYTF; CDR3nt: TGTGCCAGCAGCCCCCAGGGGGCTTTCTATGGCTACACCTTC
j_gene: TRBJ2-5; abundance: many; d_gene: .; v_gene: TRBV19; CDR3aa: CATSESKETQYF; CDR3nt: TGTGCCACCAGCGAGAGTAAAGAGACCCAGTACTTC
j_gene: TRBJ1-5; abundance: .; d_gene: TRBD1; v_gene: TRBV6-1; CDR3aa: CASSRSTGDQPQHF; CDR3nt: TGTGCCAGCAGTAGATCGACAGGGGATCAGCCCCAGCATTTT
j_gene: TRBJ1-1; abundance: many; d_gene: .; v_gene: TRBV6-5; CDR3aa: CASSYTGAFF; CDR3nt: TGTGCCAGCAGTTACACGGGGGCTTTCTTT
j_gene: TRBJ1-3; abundance: .; d_gene: .; v_gene: TRBV6-1; CDR3aa: CASISASSGNTIYF; CDR3nt: TGTGCCAGCATCTCTGCCAGCTCTGGAAACACCATATATTTT
j_gene: TRBJ2-3; abundance: many; d_gene: .; v_gene: TRBV24-1; CDR3aa: CATNEGVSDTQYF; CDR3nt: TGTGCCACCAACGAGGGCGTTTCAGATACGCAGTATTTT
j_gene: TRBJ2-3; abundance: .; d_gene: TRBD1; v_gene: TRBV30; CDR3aa: CAWNRGLGTDTQYF; CDR3nt: TGTGCCTGGAACAGGGGGCTGGGCACAGATACGCAGTATTTT
j_gene: TRBJ2-7; abundance: many; d_gene: .; v_gene: TRBV5-4; CDR3aa: CASSLKLRSYEQYF; CDR3nt: TGTGCCAGCAGCTTGAAACTGCGATCCTACGAGCAGTACTTC
j_gene: TRBJ2-2; abundance: many; d_gene: .; v_gene: TRBV6-1; CDR3aa: CASSSSTGELFF; CDR3nt: TGTGCCAGCAGTTCAAGCACCGGGGAGCTGTTTTTT
j_gene: TRBJ1-3; abundance: many; d_gene: .; v_gene: TRBV2; CDR3aa: CASSEAGVLPNTIYF; CDR3nt: TGTGCCAGCAGTGAGGCAGGGGTTTTACCAAACACCATATATTTT
j_gene: TRBJ2-7; abundance: few; d_gene: TRBD2; v_gene: TRBV28; CDR3aa: CASRDSGSGSYEQYF; CDR3nt: TGTGCCAGCAGAGACAGCGGGAGCGGTTCCTACGAGCAGTACTTC
j_gene: TRBJ2-7; abundance: once; d_gene: TRBD1; v_gene: TRBV3-1; CDR3aa: CASSSGTGKLSYEQYF; CDR3nt: TGTGCCAGCAGCTCCGGGACAGGGAAGTTGTCCTACGAGCAGTACTTC
j_gene: TRBJ2-5; abundance: .; d_gene: .; v_gene: TRBV30; CDR3aa: CAWSVEGVRETQYF; CDR3nt: TGTGCCTGGAGTGTCGAGGGAGTGCGGGAGACCCAGTACTTC
j_gene: TRBJ1-2; abundance: many; d_gene: .; v_gene: TRBV6-1; CDR3aa: CASRGTNREGYTF; CDR3nt: TGTGCCAGCAGGGGCACCAACAGGGAAGGCTACACCTTC
j_gene: TRBJ2-3; abundance: .; d_gene: .; v_gene: TRBV20-1; CDR3aa: CSAITWGDTQYF; CDR3nt: TGCAGTGCAATAACGTGGGGAGATACGCAGTATTTT
j_gene: TRBJ2-6; abundance: .; d_gene: TRBD2; v_gene: TRBV24-1; CDR3aa: CATSGNSPSGYSGANVLTF; CDR3nt: TGTGCCACCAGTGGGAACTCTCCTAGCGGATACTCTGGGGCCAACGTCCTGACTTTC
j_gene: TRBJ2-7; abundance: .; d_gene: .; v_gene: TRBV6-9; CDR3aa: CASSYLEVHEQYF; CDR3nt: TGTGCCAGCAGTTATCTGGAGGTCCACGAGCAGTACTTC
j_gene: TRBJ2-7; abundance: many; d_gene: TRBD2; v_gene: TRBV6-1; CDR3aa: CASTGTSGGADEQYF; CDR3nt: TGTGCCAGCACTGGGACTAGCGGGGGGGCGGACGAGCAGTACTTC
j_gene: TRBJ2-7; abundance: few; d_gene: .; v_gene: TRBV6-5; CDR3aa: CASSYVRGTTYEQYF; CDR3nt: TGTGCCAGCAGTTACGTGCGGGGAACCACCTACGAGCAGTACTTC
j_gene: TRBJ1-3; abundance: many; d_gene: TRBD1; v_gene: TRBV10-3; CDR3aa: CATTGGTGNTIYF; CDR3nt: TGTGCCACCACAGGGGGAACTGGAAACACCATATATTTT
j_gene: TRBJ2-3; abundance: many; d_gene: .; v_gene: TRBV27; CDR3aa: CASSLSGGGGLTDTQYF; CDR3nt: TGTGCCAGCAGTTTATCAGGGGGGGGGGGCCTCACAGATACGCAGTATTTT
j_gene: TRBJ2-5; abundance: many; d_gene: .; v_gene: TRBV5-1; CDR3aa: CASSSQETQYF; CDR3nt: TGCGCCAGCAGCTCTCAAGAGACCCAGTACTTC
j_gene: TRBJ2-3; abundance: many; d_gene: .; v_gene: TRBV4-2; CDR3aa: CASSQVLGPTDTQYF; CDR3nt: TGTGCCAGCAGCCAAGTCCTGGGGCCCACAGATACGCAGTATTTT
j_gene: TRBJ2-1; abundance: many; d_gene: TRBD2; v_gene: TRBV28; CDR3aa: CASSSWTSGRVYNEQFF; CDR3nt: TGTGCCAGCAGTTCCTGGACTAGCGGGAGGGTCTACAATGAGCAGTTCTTC
j_gene: TRBJ1-2; abundance: many; d_gene: .; v_gene: TRBV20-1; CDR3aa: CSAREGISNYGYTF; CDR3nt: TGCAGTGCTAGAGAGGGGATTTCTAACTATGGCTACACCTTC
j_gene: TRBJ2-7; abundance: many; d_gene: TRBD2; v_gene: TRBV18; CDR3aa: CASSPPISGRSPTYEQYF; CDR3nt: TGTGCCAGCTCACCACCGATTAGCGGGAGGAGCCCCACCTACGAGCAGTACTTC
j_gene: TRBJ2-7; abundance: once; d_gene: .; v_gene: TRBV7-3; CDR3aa: CASSVIGCYEQYF; CDR3nt: TGTGCCAGCAGCGTGATCGGGTGCTACGAGCAGTACTTC
j_gene: TRBJ2-7; abundance: .; d_gene: .; v_gene: TRBV5-1; CDR3aa: CASSIQGYEQYF; CDR3nt: TGCGCCAGCAGTATACAGGGTTACGAGCAGTACTTC
j_gene: TRBJ1-6; abundance: many; d_gene: .; v_gene: TRBV20-1; CDR3aa: CSATNANNSPLHF; CDR3nt: TGCAGTGCTACCAACGCCAATAATTCACCCCTCCACTTT
j_gene: TRBJ2-6; abundance: .; d_gene: TRBD1; v_gene: TRBV5-1; CDR3aa: CASSSVTGGAGANVMTF; CDR3nt: TGCGCCAGCAGCTCTGTAACAGGGGGAGCTGGGGCCAACGTCATGACTTTC
j_gene: TRBJ2-2; abundance: .; d_gene: .; v_gene: TRBV5-1; CDR3aa: CASSLTTNTGELFF; CDR3nt: TGCGCCAGCAGCCTAACTACGAACACCGGGGAGCTGTTTTTT
j_gene: TRBJ1-1; abundance: .; d_gene: .; v_gene: TRBV4-2; CDR3aa: CASSQGAGEGGLGTEAFF; CDR3nt: TGTGCCAGCAGCCAAGGAGCGGGTGAGGGGGGTCTAGGCACTGAAGCTTTCTTT
j_gene: TRBJ1-1; abundance: many; d_gene: TRBD1; v_gene: TRBV6-1; CDR3aa: CASIRQGLGMNTEAFF; CDR3nt: TGTGCCAGCATTCGACAGGGACTTGGTATGAACACTGAAGCTTTCTTT
j_gene: TRBJ2-1; abundance: .; d_gene: TRBD2; v_gene: TRBV5-1; CDR3aa: CASSLGAGGSRAEQFF; CDR3nt: TGCGCCAGCAGCTTGGGCGCGGGAGGTTCCCGAGCGGAGCAGTTCTTC
j_gene: TRBJ2-3; abundance: many; d_gene: TRBD2; v_gene: TRBV10-2; CDR3aa: CASSHIAGGSDTQYF; CDR3nt: TGCGCCAGCAGTCATATAGCGGGAGGGTCAGATACGCAGTATTTT
j_gene: TRBJ2-1; abundance: many; d_gene: .; v_gene: TRBV5-1; CDR3aa: CASSLHTGSNEQFF; CDR3nt: TGCGCCAGCAGCTTGCACACGGGAAGCAATGAGCAGTTCTTC
j_gene: TRBJ2-7; abundance: many; d_gene: .; v_gene: TRBV19; CDR3aa: CASSPSGLLLYEQYF; CDR3nt: TGTGCCAGTAGCCCGAGCGGGCTACTACTCTACGAGCAGTACTTC
j_gene: TRBJ1-6; abundance: many; d_gene: .; v_gene: TRBV28; CDR3aa: CASSLDRSNSPLHF; CDR3nt: TGTGCCAGCAGTCTAGACAGGTCCAATTCACCCCTCCACTTT
j_gene: TRBJ2-1; abundance: .; d_gene: .; v_gene: TRBV6-1; CDR3aa: CASRRDRSSYNEQFF; CDR3nt: TGTGCCAGCAGACGTGACAGGAGCTCCTACAATGAGCAGTTCTTC